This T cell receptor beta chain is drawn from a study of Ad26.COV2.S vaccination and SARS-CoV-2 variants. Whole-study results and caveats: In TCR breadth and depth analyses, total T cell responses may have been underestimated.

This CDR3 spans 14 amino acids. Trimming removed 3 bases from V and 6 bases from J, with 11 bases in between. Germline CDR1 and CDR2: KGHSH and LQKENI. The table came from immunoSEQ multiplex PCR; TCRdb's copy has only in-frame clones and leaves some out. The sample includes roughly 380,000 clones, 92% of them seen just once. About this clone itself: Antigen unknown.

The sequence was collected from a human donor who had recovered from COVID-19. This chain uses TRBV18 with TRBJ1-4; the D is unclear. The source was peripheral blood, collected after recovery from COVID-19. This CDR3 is CASSPTGNHEKLFF. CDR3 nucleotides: TGTGCCAGCTCACCGACCGGGAACCATGAAAAACTGTTTTTT.